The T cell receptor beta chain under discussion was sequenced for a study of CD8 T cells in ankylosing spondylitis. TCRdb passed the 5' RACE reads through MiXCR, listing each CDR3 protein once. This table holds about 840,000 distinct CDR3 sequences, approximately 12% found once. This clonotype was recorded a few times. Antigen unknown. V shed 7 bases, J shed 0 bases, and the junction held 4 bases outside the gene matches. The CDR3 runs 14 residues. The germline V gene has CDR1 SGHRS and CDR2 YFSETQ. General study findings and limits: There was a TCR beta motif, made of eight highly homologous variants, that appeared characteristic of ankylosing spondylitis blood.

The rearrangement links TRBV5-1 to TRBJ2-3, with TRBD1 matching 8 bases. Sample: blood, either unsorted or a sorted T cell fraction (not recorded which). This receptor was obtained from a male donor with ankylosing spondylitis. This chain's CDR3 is CASDWTGSTDTQYF. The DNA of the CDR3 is TGCGCCAGCGACTGGACAGGGAGCACAGATACGCAGTATTTT.